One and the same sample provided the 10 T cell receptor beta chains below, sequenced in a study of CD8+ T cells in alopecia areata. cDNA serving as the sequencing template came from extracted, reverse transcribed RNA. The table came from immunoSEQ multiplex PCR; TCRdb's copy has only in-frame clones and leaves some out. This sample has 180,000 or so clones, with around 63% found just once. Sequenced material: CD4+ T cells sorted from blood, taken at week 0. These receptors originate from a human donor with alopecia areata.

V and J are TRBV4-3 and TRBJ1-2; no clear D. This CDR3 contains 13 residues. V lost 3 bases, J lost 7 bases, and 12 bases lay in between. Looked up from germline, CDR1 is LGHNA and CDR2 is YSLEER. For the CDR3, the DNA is TGCGCCAGCAGCCAGGGGAGCGAGGGTGGCTACACCTTC. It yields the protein CASSQGSEGGYTF.

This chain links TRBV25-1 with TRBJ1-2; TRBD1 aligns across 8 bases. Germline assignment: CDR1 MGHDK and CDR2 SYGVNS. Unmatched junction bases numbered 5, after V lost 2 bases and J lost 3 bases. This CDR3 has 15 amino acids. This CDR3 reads CASSETGGRDYGYTF. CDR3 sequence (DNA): TGTGCCAGCAGTGAAACAGGGGGACGCGACTATGGCTACACCTTC.

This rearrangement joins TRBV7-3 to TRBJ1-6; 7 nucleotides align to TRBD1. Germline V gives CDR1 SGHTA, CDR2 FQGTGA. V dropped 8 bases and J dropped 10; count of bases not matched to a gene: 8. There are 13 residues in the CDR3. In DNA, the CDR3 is TGTGCCAGCTCCGGACAGGAAGGATCACCCCTCCACTTT. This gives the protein CASSGQEGSPLHF.

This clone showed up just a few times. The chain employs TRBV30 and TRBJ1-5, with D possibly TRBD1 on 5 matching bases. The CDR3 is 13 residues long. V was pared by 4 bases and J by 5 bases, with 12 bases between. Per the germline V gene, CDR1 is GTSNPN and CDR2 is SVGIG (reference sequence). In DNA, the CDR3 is TGTGCCTGGACGTCTCAGGGAGATCAGCCCCAGCATTTT. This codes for CAWTSQGDQPQHF.

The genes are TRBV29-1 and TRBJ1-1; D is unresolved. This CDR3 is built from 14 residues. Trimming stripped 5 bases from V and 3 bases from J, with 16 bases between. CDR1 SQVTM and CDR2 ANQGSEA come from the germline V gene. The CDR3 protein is CSVTLLYEDTEAFF. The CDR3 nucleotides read TGCAGCGTTACACTTTTGTATGAAGACACTGAAGCTTTCTTT.

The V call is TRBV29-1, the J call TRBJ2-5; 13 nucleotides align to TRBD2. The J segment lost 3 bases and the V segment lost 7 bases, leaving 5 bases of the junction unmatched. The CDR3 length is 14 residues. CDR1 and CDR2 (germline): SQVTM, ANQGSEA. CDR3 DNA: TGCAGCGCCCGACTAGCGGGGGGTAAAGAGACCCAGTACTTC. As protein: CSARLAGGKETQYF.

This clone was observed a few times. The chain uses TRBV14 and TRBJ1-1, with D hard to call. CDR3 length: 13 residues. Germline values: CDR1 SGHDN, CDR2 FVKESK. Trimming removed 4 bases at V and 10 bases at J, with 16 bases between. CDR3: CASSPRIQAGAFF. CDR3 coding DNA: TGTGCCAGCAGCCCCCGGATCCAGGCGGGAGCTTTCTTT.

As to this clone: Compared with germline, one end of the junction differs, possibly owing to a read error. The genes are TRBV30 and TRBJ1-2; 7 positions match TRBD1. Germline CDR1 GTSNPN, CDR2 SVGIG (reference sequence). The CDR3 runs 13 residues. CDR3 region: CAWSVLGPMDRLF. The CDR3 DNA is TGTGCCTGGAGTGTACTGGGACCTATGGACAGGCTCTTC.

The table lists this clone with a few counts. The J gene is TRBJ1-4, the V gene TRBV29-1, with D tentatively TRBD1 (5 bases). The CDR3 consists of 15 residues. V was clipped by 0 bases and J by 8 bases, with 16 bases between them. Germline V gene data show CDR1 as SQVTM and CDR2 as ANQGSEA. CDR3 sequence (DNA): TGCAGCGTTGAAGATTTCCAGGGAGGTCGCGAAAAACTGTTTTTT. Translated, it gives CSVEDFQGGREKLFF.

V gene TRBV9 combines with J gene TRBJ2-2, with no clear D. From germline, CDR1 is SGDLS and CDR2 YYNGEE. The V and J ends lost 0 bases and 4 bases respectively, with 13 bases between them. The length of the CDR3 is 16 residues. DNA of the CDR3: TGTGCCAGCAGCGTAGAAGCCACTCTCCTCACCGGGGAGCTGTTTTTT. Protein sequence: CASSVEATLLTGELFF.